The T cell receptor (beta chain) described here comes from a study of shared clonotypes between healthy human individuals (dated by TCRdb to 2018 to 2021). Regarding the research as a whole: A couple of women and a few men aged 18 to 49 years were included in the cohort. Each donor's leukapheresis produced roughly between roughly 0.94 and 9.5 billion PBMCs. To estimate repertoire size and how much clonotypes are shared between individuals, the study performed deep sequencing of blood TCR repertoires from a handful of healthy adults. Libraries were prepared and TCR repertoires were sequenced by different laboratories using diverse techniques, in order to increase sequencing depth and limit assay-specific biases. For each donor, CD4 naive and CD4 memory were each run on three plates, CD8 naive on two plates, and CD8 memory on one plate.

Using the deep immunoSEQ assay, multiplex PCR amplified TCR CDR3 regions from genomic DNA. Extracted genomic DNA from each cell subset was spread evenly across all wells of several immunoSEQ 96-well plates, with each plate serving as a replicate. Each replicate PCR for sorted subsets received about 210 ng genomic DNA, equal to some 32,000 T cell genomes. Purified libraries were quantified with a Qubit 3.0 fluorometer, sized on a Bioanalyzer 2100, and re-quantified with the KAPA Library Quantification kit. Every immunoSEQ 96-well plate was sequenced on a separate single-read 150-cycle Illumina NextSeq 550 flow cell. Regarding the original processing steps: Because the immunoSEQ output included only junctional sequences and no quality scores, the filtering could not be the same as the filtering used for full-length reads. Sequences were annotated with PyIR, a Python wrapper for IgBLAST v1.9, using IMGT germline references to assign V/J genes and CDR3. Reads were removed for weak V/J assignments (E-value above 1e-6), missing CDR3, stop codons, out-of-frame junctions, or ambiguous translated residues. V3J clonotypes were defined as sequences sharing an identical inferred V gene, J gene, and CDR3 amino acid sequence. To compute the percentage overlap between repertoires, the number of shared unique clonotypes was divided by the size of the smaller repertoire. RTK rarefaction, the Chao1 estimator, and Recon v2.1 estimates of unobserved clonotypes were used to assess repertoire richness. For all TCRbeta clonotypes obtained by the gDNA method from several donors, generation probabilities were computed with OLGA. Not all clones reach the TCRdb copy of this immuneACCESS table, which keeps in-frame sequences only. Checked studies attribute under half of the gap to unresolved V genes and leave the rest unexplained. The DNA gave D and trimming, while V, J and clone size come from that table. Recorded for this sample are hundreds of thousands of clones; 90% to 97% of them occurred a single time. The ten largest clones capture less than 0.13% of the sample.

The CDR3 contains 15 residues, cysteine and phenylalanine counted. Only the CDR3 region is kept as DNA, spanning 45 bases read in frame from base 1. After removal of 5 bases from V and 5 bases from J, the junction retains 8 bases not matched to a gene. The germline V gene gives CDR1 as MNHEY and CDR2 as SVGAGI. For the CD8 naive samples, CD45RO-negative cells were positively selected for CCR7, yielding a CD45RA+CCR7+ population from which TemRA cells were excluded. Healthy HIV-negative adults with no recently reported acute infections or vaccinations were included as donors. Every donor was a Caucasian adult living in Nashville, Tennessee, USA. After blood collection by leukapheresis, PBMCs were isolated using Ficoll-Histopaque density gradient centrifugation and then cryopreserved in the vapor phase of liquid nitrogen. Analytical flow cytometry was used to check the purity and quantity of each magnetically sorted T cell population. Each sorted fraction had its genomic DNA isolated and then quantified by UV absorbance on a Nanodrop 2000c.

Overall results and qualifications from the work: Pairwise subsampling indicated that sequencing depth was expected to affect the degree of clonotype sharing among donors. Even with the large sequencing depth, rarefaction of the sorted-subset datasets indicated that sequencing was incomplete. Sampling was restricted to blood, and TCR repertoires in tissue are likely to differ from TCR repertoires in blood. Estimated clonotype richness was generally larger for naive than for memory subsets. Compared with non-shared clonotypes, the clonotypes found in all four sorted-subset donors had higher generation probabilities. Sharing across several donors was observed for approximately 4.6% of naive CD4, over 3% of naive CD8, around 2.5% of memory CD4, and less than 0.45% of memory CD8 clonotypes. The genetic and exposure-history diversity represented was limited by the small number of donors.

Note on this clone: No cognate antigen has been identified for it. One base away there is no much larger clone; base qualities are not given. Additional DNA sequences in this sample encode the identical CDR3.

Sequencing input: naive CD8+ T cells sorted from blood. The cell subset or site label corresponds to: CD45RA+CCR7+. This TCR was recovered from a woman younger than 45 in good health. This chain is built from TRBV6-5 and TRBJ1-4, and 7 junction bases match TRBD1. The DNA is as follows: TGTGCCAGCAGTCCCTGGACAGGAGGCAATGAAAAACTGTTTTTT. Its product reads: CASSPWTGGNEKLFF.